This T cell receptor beta chain was documented in a study of shared T cell receptors in the human thymus (dated by TCRdb to about 2021). For the study in its entirety: The study examined how the human thymus generates shared, self-reactive T-cell receptor alpha chains.

Library generation was performed with the immunoSEQ multiplex PCR assay. TCRdb took this table from immuneACCESS and kept in-frame rearrangements with V and J called. Such tables lack part of the clones; where checked against another copy, unresolved V genes explain under half of the gap, and the rest is unexplained. The sample yields hundreds of thousands of clones; around 78% were counted once. Of the sample, about 0.012% is held by the ten largest clones. As regards this clone: Its recognized antigen is unknown. Per-base qualities were not stored, and no clone one base away is much larger.

CDR3 length: 16 amino acids, cysteine to phenylalanine. The only DNA kept is the CDR3, 48 bases in frame from the first base. Compared with germline, V lacks 5 bases and J lacks 2 bases; bases without a gene match: 6. Via the germline V gene (reference sequence), CDR1 is PRHDT and CDR2 FYEKMQ. The same data also contributed to another study, on human thymus T cells. The second investigation adds: Donors were immunologically healthy infants undergoing open corrective cardiac surgery for congenital heart defects in Finland. Thymus tissue was obtained as surgical resects removed during corrective cardiac surgery. Biased V and J gene segment usage appeared to be present in both thymic and peripheral blood repertoires. According to the related research, thymic TCR repertoires were highly overlapping among unrelated individuals. The study characterized TCR alpha and beta repertoires from fewer than ten infant thymus samples and a few related peripheral blood samples. Donor ages ranged from roughly 7 to 244 days, and the cohort comprised roughly 6 male and a couple of female infants. Thymocytes were released mechanically from tissue and stored at -70 °C as pellets of about 8.5-31 million cells. A QIAsymphony instrument was used to extract genomic DNA from frozen cell pellets. Using the immunoSEQ multiplex PCR assay, the TCRB and TCRAD loci were amplified from a standardized quantity of quality-controlled genomic DNA. The amplicons spanned the V(D)J region and were long enough to cover the CDR3 and allow V and J genes to be identified. Amplicon sequencing was performed on an Illumina platform through the commercial immunoSEQ service. Primer bias and sequencing errors were corrected as previously described, and TCRAD and TCRB definitions were based on the IMGT database. Analysis of the repertoires was done with immunoSEQ Analyzer 3.0 and VDJTools and included basic statistics, V/J segment usage, diversity estimates, rarefaction and pairwise overlap. To estimate diversity, the Chao1, ChaoE, Efron-Thisted, Shannon and inverse Simpson indices were applied, and diversity was also estimated on datasets down-sampled to the smallest sample. For repertoire overlap, CDR3 nucleotide sequence, V gene and J gene had to match strictly, and clustering was done by Jaccard-based multidimensional scaling. On average, thymus samples gave roughly 800,000 unique TCRB clonotypes, whereas blood samples gave roughly 86,000.

Sequenced sample: thymocytes. The source of this sequence is a boy under two years old with a congenital heart defect. Donor details come from another sample of the same person, matched by shared clones. The chain was built from TRBV13 and TRBJ2-3; TRBD2 agrees with 11 junctional bases. In nucleotides, the sequence is TGTGCCAGCAGCCCGATGGGACTAGCGGTCACAGATACGCAGTATTTT. Its translation reads: CASSPMGLAVTDTQYF.